This T cell receptor beta chain comes out of a study of shared clonotypes between healthy human individuals. The study, taken as a whole, reports: It was expected that sequencing depth would affect clonotype sharing among donors.

Trimming pared 3 bases from V and 5 bases from J, leaving 13 bases between. Germline values: CDR1 SNHLY, CDR2 FYNNEI. The CDR3 is made up of 15 amino acids. Worth noting for this clone: What it binds is unknown.

Genomic DNA from each subset was divided evenly over several immunoSEQ plates. The method was immunoSEQ multiplex PCR; TCRdb's version includes in-frame clones alone and lacks a portion of them. This table holds around 2,100,000 clones, about 95% found once. In the naive CD8 group, cells lacked CD45RO and were positively selected for CCR7, so terminally differentiated effector memory CD45RA+ cells were left out. V and J are TRBV2 and TRBJ1-4; D is undetermined. Sequenced input: naive CD8+ T cells sorted from blood. This receptor was obtained from a man between 18 and 29 years old in good health. CDR3 sequence: CASSDSEGPNEKLFF. DNA for the CDR3: TGTGCCAGCAGTGATTCAGAGGGCCCGAATGAAAAACTGTTTTTT.